A selection of T cell receptor beta chains follows, all from one sample in a study of metastatic and nonmetastatic thyroid tumors. TCRdb re-analyzed the PCR reads using MiXCR. This sample has tens of thousands of clones, with 12% found just once. The sequenced sample consisted of blood. These receptors were taken from a male donor with papillary thyroid cancer or a benign thyroid nodule (not recorded which). Some clones in this sample may be carry-over from other donors' samples. The CDR3 runs from the conserved cysteine through the conserved F or W. D genes are given only for firm matches. A row's size may be missing; if present it is once, few, many or a size class.

d_gene: NA
j_gene: TRBJ2-7
abundance: few
v_gene: TRBV24-1
CDR3aa: CATSAAGLHEQYF
CDR3nt: TGTGCCACCAGTGCCGCAGGGTTGCACGAGCAGTACTTC

d_gene: NA
j_gene: TRBJ1-1
abundance: many
v_gene: TRBV6-1
CDR3aa: CASSSAGTEAFF
CDR3nt: TGTGCCAGCAGTTCGGCAGGGACTGAAGCTTTCTTT

d_gene: NA
j_gene: TRBJ1-2
abundance: many
v_gene: TRBV3-1
CDR3aa: CASSQDRGSGYTF
CDR3nt: TGTGCCAGCAGCCAAGATCGGGGTAGTGGCTACACCTTC

d_gene: NA
j_gene: TRBJ2-5
abundance: medium-sized
v_gene: TRBV6-1
CDR3aa: CASSTPGKQETQYF
CDR3nt: TGTGCCAGCAGTACTCCGGGAAAACAAGAGACCCAGTACTTC

d_gene: NA
j_gene: TRBJ2-4
abundance: many
v_gene: TRBV7-3
CDR3aa: CASNLFFVLQYF
CDR3nt: TGTGCCAGCAACCTTTTTTTCGTCCTTCAGTACTTC

d_gene: NA
j_gene: TRBJ2-1
abundance: many
v_gene: TRBV2
CDR3aa: CASSETRGSYNEQFF
CDR3nt: TGTGCCAGCAGTGAAACAAGGGGGTCCTACAATGAGCAGTTCTTC

d_gene: NA
j_gene: TRBJ1-1
abundance: few
v_gene: TRBV28
CDR3aa: CAIILGGNTEAFF
CDR3nt: TGTGCCATCATTCTGGGGGGGAACACTGAAGCTTTCTTT

d_gene: TRBD1
j_gene: TRBJ2-7
abundance: medium-sized
v_gene: TRBV24-1
CDR3aa: CATSEAGTEGEQYF
CDR3nt: TGTGCCACCAGTGAGGCCGGGACAGAGGGCGAGCAGTACTTC

d_gene: NA
j_gene: TRBJ2-3
abundance: many
v_gene: TRBV11-3
CDR3aa: CASRLQEGDTQYF
CDR3nt: TGTGCCAGCCGACTACAAGAGGGAGATACGCAGTATTTT

d_gene: NA
j_gene: TRBJ2-2
abundance: medium-sized
v_gene: TRBV11-3
CDR3aa: CASSLADSENTGELFF
CDR3nt: TGTGCCAGCAGCTTAGCAGACAGCGAGAACACCGGGGAGCTGTTTTTT

d_gene: NA
j_gene: TRBJ2-1
abundance: NA
v_gene: TRBV7-6
CDR3aa: CASSLGAGTLYNEQFF
CDR3nt: TGTGCCAGCAGCTTAGGCGCGGGTACCCTCTACAATGAGCAGTTCTTC

d_gene: NA
j_gene: TRBJ2-5
abundance: NA
v_gene: TRBV28
CDR3aa: CASSPKGVVETQYF
CDR3nt: TGTGCCAGCAGCCCAAAAGGGGTAGTTGAGACCCAGTACTTC

d_gene: TRBD1
j_gene: TRBJ2-7
abundance: medium-sized
v_gene: TRBV28
CDR3aa: CASSLQGTTYEQYF
CDR3nt: TGTGCCAGCAGCTTACAGGGGACCACCTACGAGCAGTACTTC

d_gene: NA
j_gene: TRBJ2-1
abundance: many
v_gene: TRBV5-1
CDR3aa: CASSLEGRRGDEQFF
CDR3nt: TGCGCCAGCAGCTTGGAGGGCCGCCGGGGCGATGAGCAGTTCTTC

d_gene: NA
j_gene: TRBJ1-3
abundance: many
v_gene: TRBV30
CDR3aa: CAWSVASPGNTIYF
CDR3nt: TGTGCCTGGAGTGTTGCGTCCCCTGGAAACACCATATATTTT

d_gene: NA
j_gene: TRBJ2-7
abundance: few
v_gene: TRBV27
CDR3aa: CASSLAGSSYEQYF
CDR3nt: TGTGCCAGCAGTTTGGCGGGAAGCTCCTACGAGCAGTACTTC

d_gene: TRBD2
j_gene: TRBJ2-3
abundance: NA
v_gene: TRBV12-3/TRBV12-4
CDR3aa: CASSLWTSGTDTQYF
CDR3nt: TGTGCCAGCAGTTTATGGACTAGCGGTACAGATACGCAGTATTTT

d_gene: NA
j_gene: TRBJ2-3
abundance: many
v_gene: TRBV5-6
CDR3aa: CASSWSYTDTQYF
CDR3nt: TGTGCCAGCAGCTGGAGTTACACAGATACGCAGTATTTT

d_gene: NA
j_gene: TRBJ2-6
abundance: medium-sized
v_gene: TRBV28
CDR3aa: CASSFGGSGANVLTF
CDR3nt: TGTGCCAGCAGTTTCGGTGGGTCCGGGGCCAACGTCCTGACTTTC

d_gene: TRBD2
j_gene: TRBJ2-1
abundance: NA
v_gene: TRBV12-3/TRBV12-4
CDR3aa: CAAGTSYNEQFF
CDR3nt: TGTGCGGCCGGGACTAGCTACAATGAGCAGTTCTTC

d_gene: TRBD1
j_gene: TRBJ1-3
abundance: many
v_gene: TRBV6-1
CDR3aa: CAVRTGGPGNTIYF
CDR3nt: TGTGCCGTACGGACAGGGGGCCCTGGAAACACCATATATTTT

d_gene: NA
j_gene: TRBJ2-7
abundance: medium-sized
v_gene: TRBV20-1
CDR3aa: CSARALTRGDYEQYF
CDR3nt: TGCAGTGCTAGAGCGCTGACAAGGGGGGACTACGAGCAGTACTTC

d_gene: NA
j_gene: TRBJ1-1
abundance: many
v_gene: TRBV2
CDR3aa: CASSDRGVGTEAFF
CDR3nt: TGTGCCAGCAGTGACCGAGGGGTGGGCACTGAAGCTTTCTTT

d_gene: TRBD1
j_gene: TRBJ1-1
abundance: many
v_gene: TRBV28
CDR3aa: CASSPHTGGRTEAFF
CDR3nt: TGTGCCAGCAGTCCCCATACAGGGGGTAGGACTGAAGCTTTCTTT

d_gene: NA
j_gene: TRBJ2-7
abundance: NA
v_gene: TRBV6-2/TRBV6-3
CDR3aa: CASSYLGTPSYEQYF
CDR3nt: TGTGCCAGCAGTTATCTCGGTACACCATCCTACGAGCAGTACTTC

d_gene: NA
j_gene: TRBJ2-1
abundance: NA
v_gene: TRBV12-3/TRBV12-4
CDR3aa: CASIRGDEQFF
CDR3nt: TGTGCCAGCATCCGGGGCGATGAACAGTTCTTC

d_gene: NA
j_gene: TRBJ2-7
abundance: NA
v_gene: TRBV5-1
CDR3aa: CASSSYGSEQYF
CDR3nt: TGCGCCAGCAGCTCGTACGGGTCCGAGCAGTACTTC

d_gene: TRBD2
j_gene: TRBJ2-2
abundance: NA
v_gene: TRBV4-1
CDR3aa: CASSLTSGTRKAGELFF
CDR3nt: TGCGCCAGCAGCCTAACGTCCGGGACTAGGAAAGCCGGGGAGCTGTTTTTT

d_gene: NA
j_gene: TRBJ2-5
abundance: NA
v_gene: TRBV12-3/TRBV12-4
CDR3aa: CASSPPGGKGETQYF
CDR3nt: TGTGCCAGCAGCCCCCCGGGTGGAAAGGGAGAGACCCAGTACTTC

d_gene: TRBD1
j_gene: TRBJ2-6
abundance: many
v_gene: TRBV25-1
CDR3aa: CASSANRGPLISGANVLTF
CDR3nt: TGTGCCAGCAGTGCAAACAGGGGCCCTTTAATCTCTGGGGCCAACGTCCTGACTTTC